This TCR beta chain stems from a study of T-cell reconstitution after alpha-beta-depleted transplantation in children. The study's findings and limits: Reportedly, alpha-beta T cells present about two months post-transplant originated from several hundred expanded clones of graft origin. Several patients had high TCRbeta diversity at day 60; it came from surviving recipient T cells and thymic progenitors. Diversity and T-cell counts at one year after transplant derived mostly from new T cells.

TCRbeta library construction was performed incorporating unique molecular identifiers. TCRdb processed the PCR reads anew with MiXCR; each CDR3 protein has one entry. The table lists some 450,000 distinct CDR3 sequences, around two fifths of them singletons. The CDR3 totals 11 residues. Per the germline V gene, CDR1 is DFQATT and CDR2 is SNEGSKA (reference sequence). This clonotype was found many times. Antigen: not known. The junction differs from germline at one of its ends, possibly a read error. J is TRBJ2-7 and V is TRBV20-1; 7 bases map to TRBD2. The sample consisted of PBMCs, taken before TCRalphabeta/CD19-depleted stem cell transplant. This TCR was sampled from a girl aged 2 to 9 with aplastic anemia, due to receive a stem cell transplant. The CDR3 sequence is CSARDRGVPNF. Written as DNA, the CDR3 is TGCAGTGCTAGAGATCGGGGGGTCCCGAATTTC.